Shown below are 20 T cell receptor beta chains from a single sample sequenced in a study of molecular identifiers for immune sequencing clone quantification. A single record per CDR3 protein comes from TCRdb applying MiXCR to the PCR reads. The table includes about 97,000 distinct CDR3 sequences, 20% to 25% detected once. Source material: naive CD8+ T cells from blood, with Jurkat cell RNA spiked in. The subset denotes: FACS-sorted CD8+CD4-CCR7+CD45RA+ naive T cells. The receptor set was obtained from a human donor in good health. Some libraries in this study had Jurkat cell RNA spiked in.

This clonotype appeared many times. The chain is built from TRBV6-5 and TRBJ2-3, with TRBD2 matching over 15 bases. From germline, CDR1 is MNHEY and CDR2 SVGAGI. Trimming cost V 6 bases and J 6 bases; bases outside gene matches: 4. This CDR3 spans 15 amino acids. This CDR3 reads CASSGTSGGSDTQYF. The CDR3 DNA reads TGTGCCAGCAGCGGGACTAGCGGGGGGTCGGATACGCAGTATTTT.

The CDR3 DNA follows: TGCGCCAGCAGCCACGATTGGACAGGCTCTGGAAACACCATATATTTT. Translation: CASSHDWTGSGNTIYF. This sequence joins TRBV4-3 and TRBJ1-3, with 7 positions matching TRBD1. Germline trimming cut 3 bases from V and 0 bases from J; bases unmatched to any gene: 5. Germline CDR1 is LGHNA and CDR2 is YSLEER. The CDR3 is 16 amino acids.

This clonotype was seen many times. The chain couples TRBV11-2 to TRBJ2-6; weak D call: TRBD2 (6 bases). The germline V gene has CDR1 SGHAT and CDR2 FQNNGV. V shed 0 bases and J shed 3 bases, with 9 bases lying between them. CDR3 length equals 16 residues. This CDR3 is CASSLDTGVGANVLTF. CDR3 DNA sequence: TGTGCCAGCAGCTTAGATACGGGGGTTGGGGCCAACGTCCTGACTTTC.

This clonotype was counted at least ten times. The chain recombines TRBV3-1 with TRBJ1-1; D gene uncertain. The germline CDR1 and CDR2 sequences are LGHDT and YNNKEL (reference sequence). The CDR3 has 19 amino acids. Trimming stripped 0 bases from V and 8 bases from J, with 28 bases between. The DNA of the CDR3 is TGTGCCAGCAGCCAAGATAAATTACGGACGGATGCGCGTATAGGGGAAGCTTTCTTT. Translation gives CASSQDKLRTDARIGEAFF.

About this clonotype: Since a much larger clone is just one base distant, this may be a read error. The J gene is TRBJ2-3, the V gene TRBV6-5, with TRBD2 identical over 7 bases. The CDR3 has 15 amino acids. Germline assignment: CDR1 MNHEY and CDR2 SVGAGI. CDR3 coding DNA: TGTGCCCGCAGTCTAGCGGAACCTAGCACAGATACGCAGTATTTT. Protein: CARSLAEPSTDTQYF.

This clonotype was counted ten times or more. V usage is TRBV20-1 and J usage is TRBJ2-3, with D possibly being TRBD1 (5 bases). This CDR3 has 17 amino acids. The V end was cut by 0 bases, the J end by 1 base, with 17 bases between. The germline CDR1 and CDR2 sequences are DFQATT and SNEGSKA (reference sequence). CDR3 loop: CSARDGARSWGTDTQYF. CDR3 in DNA: TGCAGTGCTAGAGATGGGGCCAGGTCCTGGGGCACAGATACGCAGTATTTT.

Many counts were recorded for this clonotype. The chain recombines TRBV13 with TRBJ1-1; D is ambiguous. Trimming took 0 bases from V and 6 from J, leaving 2 bases between them. The CDR3 runs to 11 residues. Looked up from germline, CDR1 is PRHDT and CDR2 is FYEKMQ (reference sequence). CDR3 protein: CASSLGPEAFF. The CDR3 DNA follows: TGTGCCAGCAGCTTAGGCCCTGAAGCTTTCTTT.

This clonotype was counted at least ten times. This chain links TRBV19 with TRBJ1-4; D is uncertain. The CDR3 extends over 11 amino acids. Trimming shortened V by 5 bases and J by 14 bases, and 12 bases separated the two germline ends. Germline V lookup: CDR1 LNHDA, CDR2 SQIVND (reference sequence). This chain's CDR3 is CASSLGRGLFF. The CDR3, as DNA: TGTGCCAGTAGTCTCGGACGAGGGCTGTTTTTT.

Ten or more counts support this clonotype. The chain is built from TRBV15 and TRBJ1-1; D possibly corresponds to TRBD1 (6 bases). V was clipped by 6 bases and J by 7 bases, with 15 bases between them. The CDR3 sequence is 13 residues long. Germline V gene data show CDR1 as LNHNV and CDR2 as YYDKDF (reference sequence). The CDR3 loop reads CATRPPGVGEAFF. In DNA, the CDR3 is TGTGCCACCAGGCCACCAGGGGTTGGTGAAGCTTTCTTT.

About this clonotype itself: Being one base from a much bigger clone, this may be a read error. J is TRBJ2-7 and V is TRBV7-9; TRBD2 aligns across 8 bases. Germline CDR1 SEHNR, CDR2 FQNEAQ (reference sequence). The CDR3 contains 15 residues. CDR3 protein: CAGSHSGVSSYEQYF. CDR3 in DNA: TGTGCCGGCAGTCATAGCGGGGTTAGCTCCTACGAGCAGTACTTC.

Many counts were recorded for this clonotype. The V gene is TRBV7-3, the J gene TRBJ2-1; possibly TRBD2 for D (6 bases). CDR1 is SGHTA and CDR2 is FQGTGA in the germline V gene. The V and J ends lost 4 bases and 4 bases respectively, with 11 bases between them. This CDR3 comprises 14 residues. This chain's CDR3 is CASSSTGGYNEQFF. The CDR3 nucleotides are TGTGCCAGCAGCTCTACCGGGGGTTACAATGAGCAGTTCTTC.

In this sample, this clonotype turned up many times. The V gene is TRBV5-1, the J gene TRBJ1-2; weak D call: TRBD1 (5 bases). The germline V gene has CDR1 SGHRS and CDR2 YFSETQ. Trimming cost V 0 bases and J 8 bases, with 11 bases left between them. The CDR3 is 13 amino acids. DNA of the CDR3: TGCGCCAGCAGCTTGGATGGGGGAAGCGGCTACACCTTC. As protein: CASSLDGGSGYTF. The full variable domain, rest sourced from reference TRBV5-1 and TRBJ1-2, is KAGVTQTPRYLIKTRGQQVTLSCSPISGHRSVSWYQQTPGQGLQFLFEYFSETQRNKGNFPGRFSGRQFSNSRSEMNVSTLELGDSALYLCASSLDGGSGYTFGSGTRLTVV.

This clonotype was counted at least ten times. The V call is TRBV27, the J call TRBJ2-4; a possible D gene is TRBD1 (6 bases). The CDR3 runs to 16 residues. Trimming left V 5 bases short and J 15 bases short, with 29 bases between. The V gene's germline CDR1 is MNHEY and CDR2 SMNVEV (reference sequence). This CDR3 is CASSPLTPTGATSSYF. CDR3 bases: TGTGCCAGCAGTCCACTTACGCCGACAGGAGCCACGAGTTCGTACTTC.

J is TRBJ2-1 and V is TRBV7-6; perhaps D is TRBD1 or TRBD2 (6 bases each). The CDR3 runs 14 residues. CDR1 and CDR2 (germline): SGHVS, FNYEAQ. V was trimmed by 1 base and J by 8 bases, leaving 12 bases between them. For the CDR3, the DNA is TGTGCCAGCAGCTTAGTTCCGGGGGCCCATGAGCAGTTCTTC. Its translation: CASSLVPGAHEQFF.

In the case of this clonotype: One base away lies a much larger clone, so this may be a sequencing read error. The rearrangement uses TRBV29-1 and TRBJ2-1; D possibly uses TRBD1 or TRBD2 (5 bases each). V gave up 4 bases and J gave up 1 base, with 11 bases separating them. From germline, CDR1 is SQVTM and CDR2 ANQGSEA. The CDR3 has 14 residues. For the CDR3, the DNA is TGCAGCGTTGGATGGGACGGGTCCTACAATGAGCAGTTCTTC. This translates into CSVGWDGSYNEQFF.

This clonotype was seen repeatedly, ten times or more. The chain employs TRBV2 and TRBJ2-7; 8 bases align to TRBD2. The V and J ends lost 7 bases and 5 bases, in that order; junction bases with no gene match: 4. There are 12 residues in the CDR3. Germline V CDR1 and CDR2: SNHLY, FYNNEI. The CDR3 bases are TGTGCCAGCACCCGGGGGGGCGACGAGCAGTACTTC. Translated: CASTRGGDEQYF. Drawing the rest from reference TRBV2 and TRBJ2-7, the complete variable domain is EPEVTQTPSHQVTQMGQEVILRCVPISNHLYFYWYRQILGQKVEFLVSFYNNEISEKSEIFDDQFSVERPDGSNFTLKIRSTKLEDSAMYFCASTRGGDEQYFGPGTRLTVT.

The rearrangement joins TRBV19 to TRBJ2-1; 9 positions match TRBD2. Germline-derived CDR1 and CDR2 are LNHDA and SQIVND (reference sequence). The CDR3 has 15 amino acids. The V and J ends lost 1 base and 7 bases, in that order; junction bases with no gene match: 5. The CDR3: CASSIVAGEWNEQFF. In nucleotides, the CDR3 is TGTGCCAGTAGTATAGTAGCGGGGGAGTGGAATGAGCAGTTCTTC.

This clonotype was found many times. The rearrangement uses TRBV19 and TRBJ2-5, with 12 bases lining up with TRBD1. CDR1 is LNHDA and CDR2 is SQIVND in the germline V gene (reference sequence). Unmatched junction bases numbered 6, after V lost 3 bases and J lost 1 base. The CDR3 extends over 17 amino acids. CDR3 sequence: CASSMGTGGEGQETQYF. Written as DNA, the CDR3 is TGTGCCAGTAGTATGGGGACAGGGGGCGAGGGCCAAGAGACCCAGTACTTC.

About this clonotype: One base away lies a much larger clone, so this may be a sequencing read error. The chain employs TRBV30 and TRBJ2-5; D is uncertain. The CDR3 loop spans 13 amino acids. CDR1 GTSNPN and CDR2 SVGIG come from the germline V gene (reference sequence). V was pared by 4 bases and J by 3 bases, with 12 bases between. Written as DNA, the CDR3 is TGTGCCTGGAATAGGGCAGTAAAAGAGACCCAGTACTTC. This codes for CAWNRAVKETQYF. The whole variable domain, filled in from reference TRBV30 and TRBJ2-5, reads SQTIHQWPATLVQPVGSPLSLECTVEGTSNPNLYWYRQAAGRGLQLLFYSVGIGQISSEVPQNLSASRPQDRQFILSSKKLLLSDSGFYLCAWNRAVKETQYFGPGTRLLVL.

Many counts were recorded for this clonotype. The chain couples TRBV4-2 to TRBJ2-2, with TRBD2 as a possible D gene (6 bases). Germline V gene sequence: CDR1 LGHNA, CDR2 YNFKEQ. V was clipped by 1 base and J by 4 bases, with 13 bases between them. The CDR3 totals 16 residues. The CDR3 here is CASSQGGWTITGELFF. The CDR3 coding sequence is TGTGCCAGCAGCCAAGGGGGGTGGACTATCACCGGGGAGCTGTTTTTT.